Presented here are 14 T cell receptor beta chains from one specimen sequenced in a study of Ad26.COV2.S vaccination and SARS-CoV-2 variants. Sample treatment: approximately 18 received Ad26.COV2.S at low or high dose, single or two shots; a few received placebo; per-sample allocation not given. Samples were taken on day 63 after the first vaccine or placebo injection. The table came from immunoSEQ multiplex PCR; TCRdb's copy has only in-frame clones and leaves some out. The table has approximately 300,000 clones, around four fifths seen once. The sample consisted of peripheral blood, taken in a trial of Ad26.COV2.S vaccine versus placebo. Source of these receptors: a person between 18 and 59 years old who received the Ad26.COV2.S COVID-19 vaccine or a placebo.

The chain employs TRBV9 and TRBJ2-1; D uncertain. The V end lost 0 bases, the J end lost 1 base, and 8 bases lay between the germline ends. Germline assignment: CDR1 SGDLS and CDR2 YYNGEE. The CDR3 is 15 residues long. CDR3 protein: CASSVETESYNEQFF. The CDR3 DNA follows: TGTGCCAGCAGCGTAGAAACAGAATCCTACAATGAGCAGTTCTTC.

V is TRBV5-1 and J is TRBJ2-3, with 9 nucleotides matching TRBD2. CDR1 and CDR2 from the germline V gene are SGHRS and YFSETQ. This CDR3 has 15 residues. V was clipped by 6 bases and J by 0 bases; unmatched bases: 5. Here the CDR3 reads CASTLAGVSTDTQYF. DNA for the CDR3: TGCGCCAGCACCTTAGCGGGGGTTAGCACAGATACGCAGTATTTT.

DNA of the CDR3: TGCGCCAGCAGCTACCGGGAGTGGGCATTCGAAGCTTTCTTT. Amino acid sequence: CASSYREWAFEAFF. The rearrangement joins TRBV5-1 to TRBJ1-1, with D hard to call. This CDR3 spans 14 amino acids. The germline CDR1 and CDR2 sequences are SGHRS and YFSETQ. V lost 3 bases to trimming and J lost 8 bases, with 17 bases between them.

The chain links TRBV28 to TRBJ1-6; TRBD1 might be the D (6 bases). V was shortened by 2 bases and J by 7 bases, with 12 bases between the two germline ends. CDR1 and CDR2 from the germline V gene are MDHEN and SYDVKM. CDR3 length: 15 residues. The DNA of the CDR3 is TGTGCCAGCAGTTTAGGTCCAGGGGCGAATTCACCCCTCCACTTT. It specifies CASSLGPGANSPLHF.

The chain recombines TRBV7-3 with TRBJ2-1, with 8 positions matching TRBD1. The length of the CDR3 is 15 residues. The trim removed 2 bases at V and 4 bases at J, leaving 4 bases unmatched. Germline CDR1 is SGHTA and CDR2 is FQGTGA. The CDR3, as DNA: TGTGCCAGCAGCTTACGGGGACAGGCTTACAATGAGCAGTTCTTC. Translated: CASSLRGQAYNEQFF.

This chain connects TRBV5-1 to TRBJ1-1, with 8 bases lining up with TRBD1. The CDR3 is 16 amino acids. V shed 0 bases, J shed 3 bases, and the junction held 7 bases outside the gene matches. Germline V CDR1 and CDR2: SGHRS, YFSETQ. The CDR3 sequence is CASSLGQGAQYTEAFF. The CDR3 nucleotides read TGCGCCAGCAGCTTGGGCCAGGGGGCTCAGTACACTGAAGCTTTCTTT.

The chain combines TRBV6-5 with TRBJ2-2, with D uncertain. CDR1 and CDR2 from the germline V gene are MNHEY and SVGAGI. The length of the CDR3 is 13 residues. CDR3 DNA: TGTGCTAGCCGCGCAGGGAACACCGGGGAGCTGTTTTTT. It yields the protein CASRAGNTGELFF.

V is TRBV11-1 and J is TRBJ1-3; possible D gene TRBD1, 6 bases. Germline CDR1 SGHAT, CDR2 FQDESV (reference sequence). Trimming cost V 5 bases and J 0 bases, with 14 bases left between them. The CDR3 extends over 16 amino acids. CDR3 loop: CASSTDRFRSGNTIYF. The DNA for the CDR3 is TGTGCCAGCAGCACCGACAGGTTCCGCTCTGGAAACACCATATATTTT.

V and J are TRBV7-6 and TRBJ1-1; D is unresolved. Germline CDR1 is SGHVS and CDR2 is FNYEAQ. V was trimmed by 4 bases and J by 6 bases, leaving 15 bases between them. This CDR3 is built from 14 residues. Here the CDR3 reads CASSSRSQLAEAFF. DNA of the CDR3: TGTGCCAGCAGCTCCCGGTCCCAGCTAGCTGAAGCTTTCTTT.

The chain employs TRBV6-5 and TRBJ2-7; the match to TRBD2 covers 9 bases. This CDR3 contains 14 residues. The ends lost 6 bases at V and 2 bases at J; junction bases unmatched: 5. The germline CDR1 and CDR2 sequences are MNHEY and SVGAGI. CDR3 region: CASRPLAGTYEQYF. The CDR3 region has the DNA TGTGCCAGCAGGCCTCTAGCGGGAACCTACGAGCAGTACTTC.

J is TRBJ1-1 and V is TRBV11-2, with no clear D. The germline V and J ends were trimmed by 0 bases and 1 base, with 15 bases remaining between them. Per germline, CDR1 SGHAT and CDR2 FQNNGV. There are 17 residues in the CDR3. As DNA, the CDR3 is TGTGCCAGCAGCTTAGATCGTTGGGGAGGGCAGAACACTGAAGCTTTCTTT. Translation gives CASSLDRWGGQNTEAFF.

This chain connects TRBV7-9 to TRBJ1-2; tentative D call: TRBD1 (6 bases). There are 15 residues in the CDR3. Germline CDR1 reads SEHNR; CDR2 reads FQNEAQ (reference sequence). Trimming cost V 1 base and J 0 bases, with 9 bases left between them. The CDR3: CASSLEQGTNYGYTF. The CDR3 bases are TGTGCCAGCAGCTTAGAACAGGGTACTAACTATGGCTACACCTTC.

The V call is TRBV3-1 (or the pseudogene TRBV3-2), the J call TRBJ2-7; TRBD1 agrees at 8 bases. Germline V gene data show CDR1 as LGHDT and CDR2 as YNNKEL (reference sequence). This CDR3 contains 17 residues. Trimming cost V 0 bases and J 0 bases; bases outside gene matches: 7. CDR3 in DNA: TGTGCCAGCAGCCAAGATCTACAGGGGGATAGCTCCTACGAGCAGTACTTC. The encoded protein is CASSQDLQGDSSYEQYF.

The sample holds one count of this clone. V usage is TRBV5-1 and J usage is TRBJ1-1; the match to TRBD1 covers 8 bases. The germline gives CDR1 SGHRS, CDR2 YFSETQ. V dropped 6 bases and J dropped 0; count of bases not matched to a gene: 10. This CDR3 contains 16 residues. CDR3 DNA sequence: TGCGCCAGCACCCTCATAGGACAGGGATTGAACACTGAAGCTTTCTTT. Translated, it gives CASTLIGQGLNTEAFF.